A selection of T cell receptor beta chains follows, all from one sample in a study of neurological immune-mediated disorders. TCRdb reanalysed the 5' RACE reads using MiXCR and keeps one entry per CDR3 protein. This table holds some 57,000 distinct CDR3 sequences, 3% to 4% found once. The sequenced material came from PBMCs. All receptors come from a woman between 55 and 75 years old with multiple sclerosis. The CDR3 runs from the conserved cysteine through the conserved F or W. The D gene is left open where the match is weak. Some rows mark clone size as missing; the rest say once, few, many or name a class of expanded clone.

v_call	j_call	clone_size	d_call	cdr3_aa	cdr3_nt
TRBV10-3	TRBJ2-5	many	NA	CAISESRGISQETQYF	TGTGCCATCAGTGAGTCAAGGGGAATCAGCCAAGAGACCCAGTACTTC
TRBV20-1	TRBJ2-1	many	NA	CSARDLGSDGYNEQFF	TGCAGTGCTAGAGATCTAGGCTCGGATGGCTACAATGAGCAGTTCTTC
TRBV3-1	TRBJ2-5	many	NA	CASSQDRRGKETQYF	TGTGCCAGCAGCCAAGACCGCAGGGGAAAAGAGACCCAGTACTTC
TRBV10-3	TRBJ1-4	many	NA	CAISGQLNEKLFF	TGTGCCATTTCAGGACAACTTAATGAAAAACTGTTTTTT
TRBV4-2	TRBJ2-3	many	NA	CASSQDGAFTDTQYF	TGTGCCAGCAGCCAAGACGGGGCTTTCACAGATACGCAGTATTTT
TRBV12-3/TRBV12-4	TRBJ1-1	many	NA	CASSLAGEAFF	TGTGCCAGCAGTTTAGCAGGGGAAGCTTTCTTT
TRBV18	TRBJ1-4	few	TRBD1	CASSPPSGGSGEKLFF	TGTGCCAGCTCACCACCATCAGGGGGCAGTGGTGAAAAACTGTTTTTT
TRBV4-1	TRBJ1-2	many	TRBD1	CASSQDSHRGNYGYTF	TGCGCCAGCAGCCAAGATTCACACAGGGGGAACTATGGCTACACCTTC
TRBV12-3/TRBV12-4	TRBJ2-5	many	NA	CASSPSVGKAAQYF	TGTGCCAGCAGTCCCTCTGTCGGAAAGGCGGCCCAGTACTTC
TRBV20-1	TRBJ2-7	many	NA	CSVPERAYEQYF	TGCAGTGTTCCAGAACGGGCCTACGAGCAGTACTTC
TRBV27	TRBJ2-1	many	NA	CASSLPGAYNEQFF	TGTGCCAGCAGTTTACCGGGGGCCTACAATGAGCAGTTCTTC
TRBV24-1	TRBJ2-2	many	TRBD1	CATSDTRTGGSFDTGELFF	TGTGCCACCAGTGACACACGGACAGGGGGCAGTTTTGACACCGGGGAGCTGTTTTTT
TRBV6-2/TRBV6-3	TRBJ1-4	many	TRBD1	CASSITGTGDVLFF	TGTGCCAGCAGTATTACCGGGACAGGGGACGTTCTGTTTTTT
TRBV14	TRBJ2-1	many	NA	CASSQDIGLRPYNEQFF	TGTGCCAGCAGCCAAGACATCGGACTACGACCCTACAATGAGCAGTTCTTC
TRBV10-3	TRBJ2-3	many	TRBD2	CAISESAGTSGRAPYTDTQYF	TGTGCCATCAGTGAGAGCGCTGGGACTAGCGGGAGGGCCCCCTACACAGATACGCAGTATTTT
TRBV5-1	TRBJ1-1	many	NA	CASSLDRPNTEAFF	TGCGCCAGCAGCTTGGACAGGCCGAACACTGAAGCTTTCTTT
TRBV28	TRBJ2-1	many	NA	CASSLLRGTQTRNEQFF	TGTGCCAGCAGTTTACTGAGGGGGACCCAGACGCGAAATGAGCAGTTCTTC
TRBV9	TRBJ2-2	many	TRBD1	CASSVWTGESTGELFF	TGTGCCAGCAGCGTGTGGACAGGGGAAAGCACCGGGGAGCTGTTTTTT
TRBV5-5	TRBJ2-7	many	NA	CASSWTLSDMHYEQYF	TGTGCCAGCAGCTGGACCCTCTCAGACATGCACTACGAGCAGTACTTC
TRBV6-5	TRBJ2-3	NA	NA	CASSYGDSTDTQYF	TGTGCCAGCAGTTACGGGGACTCCACAGATACGCAGTATTTT
TRBV14	TRBJ2-7	many	TRBD1	CASSPDRVRGQYF	TGTGCCAGCAGCCCGGACAGGGTGAGGGGGCAGTACTTC
TRBV5-1	TRBJ2-2	many	NA	CASSTTTPRFVGELFF	TGCGCCAGCAGCACCACGACACCTCGGTTCGTCGGGGAGCTGTTTTTT
TRBV20-1	TRBJ2-1	NA	TRBD1	CSATDRAKVYNEQFF	TGCAGTGCTACGGACAGGGCCAAGGTGTACAATGAGCAGTTCTTC
TRBV7-2	TRBJ1-2	many	NA	CASSFGYGYTF	TGTGCCAGCAGCTTCGGCTATGGCTACACCTTC
TRBV25-1	TRBJ2-1	many	NA	CASSEGADNEQFF	TGTGCCAGCAGTGAGGGGGCCGACAATGAGCAGTTCTTC
TRBV5-6	TRBJ1-5	many	TRBD1	CASSLLTGGNQPQHF	TGTGCCAGCAGCTTGCTTACAGGGGGCAATCAGCCCCAGCATTTT
TRBV20-1	TRBJ2-3	many	NA	CSARGPQTDTQYF	TGCAGTGCTCGGGGGCCTCAAACGGATACGCAGTATTTT
TRBV5-1	TRBJ2-5	many	TRBD1	CASTSWTGQETQYF	TGCGCCAGCACCTCGTGGACAGGGCAAGAGACCCAGTACTTC
TRBV5-1	TRBJ1-4	many	TRBD1	CASSWTGGWEAANEKLFF	TGCGCCAGCTCGTGGACAGGGGGCTGGGAGGCGGCTAATGAAAAACTGTTTTTT
TRBV11-2	TRBJ2-1	many	NA	CASSAPTFEQFF	TGTGCCAGCAGTGCCCCCACTTTTGAGCAGTTCTTC
TRBV10-3	TRBJ2-5	many	TRBD2	CAIRGSGRGETQYF	TGTGCCATCAGAGGAAGCGGGAGGGGGGAGACCCAGTACTTC
TRBV6-5	TRBJ2-7	many	TRBD1	CASRAGTGDGYEQYF	TGTGCCAGCAGGGCCGGGACAGGGGATGGTTACGAGCAGTACTTC
TRBV12-3/TRBV12-4	TRBJ2-2	many	NA	CASSSAWVNTGELFF	TGTGCCAGCAGTTCCGCCTGGGTGAACACCGGGGAGCTGTTTTTT
TRBV5-8	TRBJ1-2	many	NA	CASSLGSTNYGYTF	TGTGCCAGCAGCTTAGGGTCAACTAACTATGGCTACACCTTC
TRBV10-3	TRBJ2-5	many	NA	CAINGGASETQYF	TGTGCCATCAATGGGGGGGCCTCAGAGACCCAGTACTTC
TRBV12-3/TRBV12-4	TRBJ1-2	many	TRBD1	CASSNSGQGRVGYTF	TGTGCCAGCAGTAATTCGGGACAGGGAAGAGTTGGCTACACCTTC
TRBV20-1	TRBJ1-2	many	NA	CSAIRDGYEGYTF	TGCAGTGCGATCCGGGACGGGTATGAGGGCTACACCTTC
TRBV7-3	TRBJ1-1	many	NA	CASSSHMNTEAFF	TGTGCCAGCAGCTCTCACATGAACACTGAAGCTTTCTTT
TRBV10-1	TRBJ2-3	many	TRBD2	CASTGTSISDTQYF	TGCGCCAGCACGGGGACTAGCATTTCGGATACGCAGTATTTT
TRBV5-6	TRBJ1-1	many	TRBD1	CASSSGLAGGFTEAFF	TGTGCCAGCAGCTCGGGCCTGGCAGGGGGCTTCACTGAAGCTTTCTTT
TRBV6-2/TRBV6-3	TRBJ2-1	many	NA	CASSNSRLLNEQFF	TGTGCCAGCAGCAACAGTAGGTTGCTCAATGAGCAGTTCTTC
TRBV9	TRBJ2-3	many	TRBD2	CASSVSGDPTDTQYF	TGTGCCAGCAGCGTTAGCGGGGACCCCACAGATACGCAGTATTTT
TRBV7-9	TRBJ2-3	many	NA	CASSLRSGTGIDTQYF	TGTGCCAGCAGCTTAAGATCCGGGACGGGTATAGATACGCAGTATTTT
TRBV7-2	TRBJ2-4	many	NA	CASSVRVLNIQYF	TGTGCCAGCAGCGTCCGGGTCTTAAACATTCAGTACTTC
TRBV20-1	TRBJ1-5	many	NA	CSAKQGSNQPQHF	TGCAGTGCGAAACAGGGTAGCAATCAGCCCCAGCATTTT
TRBV29-1	TRBJ2-3	many	NA	CSVEGAAGATDTQYF	TGCAGCGTTGAAGGGGCGGCAGGGGCCACAGATACGCAGTATTTT
TRBV20-1	TRBJ1-2	many	TRBD1	CSVLGWDSNYGYTF	TGCAGTGTCCTCGGTTGGGACAGTAACTATGGCTACACCTTC
TRBV25-1	TRBJ1-4	many	NA	CASSDNGFAARNEKLFF	TGTGCCAGCAGTGACAATGGTTTTGCGGCACGAAATGAAAAACTGTTTTTT
TRBV5-1	TRBJ2-5	many	TRBD2	CASSSGTSGRVETQYF	TGCGCCAGCAGCTCCGGGACTAGCGGGAGAGTCGAGACCCAGTACTTC
TRBV20-1	TRBJ1-2	many	TRBD1	CSARPGTGPYGYTF	TGCAGTGCTAGGCCCGGGACAGGTCCTTATGGCTACACCTTC
TRBV29-1	TRBJ2-5	many	NA	CSSGGETQYF	TGCAGCTCTGGGGGTGAGACCCAGTACTTC
TRBV20-1	TRBJ1-5	many	NA	CSRGIGNQPQHF	TGCAGCAGGGGCATTGGAAATCAGCCCCAGCATTTT
TRBV7-9	TRBJ2-3	many	TRBD2	CASSSTGTRSTDTQYF	TGTGCCAGCAGCTCGACCGGGACTAGGAGCACAGATACGCAGTATTTT
TRBV12-3/TRBV12-4	TRBJ2-2	many	NA	CASSFTGELFF	TGTGCCAGCAGTTTTACCGGGGAGCTGTTTTTT
TRBV5-1	TRBJ2-3	many	NA	CASSFSARWSSEVDTQYF	TGCGCCAGCAGCTTTAGCGCCCGTTGGTCCTCGGAAGTAGATACGCAGTATTTT